This T cell receptor beta chain was found in a study of shared clonotypes between healthy human individuals. Splitting of each subset's genomic DNA was done evenly across several immunoSEQ plates. The protocol was immunoSEQ multiplex PCR, while the TCRdb copy is restricted to in-frame clones and leaves out a portion. The sample holds some 1,900,000 clones, roughly 95% seen once. Naive CD8 cells were CD45RO-negative, positively selected for CCR7, excluding terminally differentiated effector memory CD45RA+ cells. Study donors comprised healthy, HIV-negative adults devoid of recent acute infection or vaccination. The CDR3 has 16 residues. Trimming took off 5 bases at V and 5 bases at J, with 22 bases between the two ends. CDR1 is MGHRA, CDR2 YSYEKL, per germline.

The sequence derives from a man in his late teens or twenties in good health. The specimen sequenced was naive CD8+ T cells sorted from blood. The chain combines TRBV4-1 with TRBJ2-7; D is uncertain. The CDR3 is CASSSMWLTSYDEQYF. The CDR3 DNA sequence: TGCGCCAGCAGCTCGATGTGGCTGACATCTTACGACGAGCAGTACTTC.